Below, one T cell receptor (beta chain) is given with its context. The germline V gene has CDR1 SGHRS and CDR2 YFSETQ. Trimming stripped 4 bases from V and 5 bases from J, with 15 bases between. This CDR3 region has 14 residues. This sample is part of a study of blood T cell repertoires in COVID-19. Whole-study context: Researchers got acute and convalescent COVID-19 samples from the United States, Italy and Spain.

Assay used: immunoSEQ multiplex PCR; TCRdb lists only in-frame clones, some missing. The sample shows under 250,000 clones, roughly 86% of them seen only once. This TCR derives from an elderly man with acute or convalescent COVID-19. Source material: peripheral blood. The chain is built from TRBV5-1 and TRBJ2-5; D perhaps matches TRBD2 (5 bases). The CDR3 protein is CASSPGSGRETQYF. The DNA for the CDR3 is TGCGCCAGCAGCCCGGGATCCGGTAGGGAGACCCAGTACTTC.